This TCR beta chain was sequenced in a study of T cell repertoires in cytomegalovirus infection. TCRdb ran MiXCR on the reads and lists one entry per CDR3 protein. The sample gives under 300,000 distinct CDR3 sequences, 10% to 15% of which show up once; 1.5% to 2% is in the top ten. With 7 bases removed from V and 2 bases from J, the gap between germline ends came to 16 bases. The CDR3 runs to 15 residues. Germline V lookup: CDR1 MNHEY, CDR2 SVGEGT. This clonotype was seen more than once but under ten times. The sequence was obtained from a human donor in good health (CMV status not recorded). Some clones in this sample may be carry-over from other donors' samples. The sample taken for sequencing was PBMCs. The chain carries TRBV6-2 or TRBV6-3 and TRBJ2-3; no firm D call. In DNA form, the CDR3 reads TGTGCCAGCAACTTACGTTCGGACCTCACAGATACGCAGTATTTT. Its protein product is CASNLRSDLTDTQYF.